The 17 T cell receptor beta chains listed next were all sequenced from one sample in a study of T cell responses to AZD1222 COVID-19 vaccine. TCRdb keeps only in-frame clones here, not all; method: immunoSEQ multiplex PCR. Among roughly 120,000 clones listed, about 90% were seen once. Source: peripheral blood, taken on day 0 of AZD1222 vaccination. These receptors originate from an adult in good health.

The genes are TRBV4-1 and TRBJ1-5; D possibly corresponds to TRBD1 (6 bases). V lost 4 bases to trimming and J lost 6 bases, with 16 bases between them. The CDR3 consists of 15 residues. Germline V lookup: CDR1 MGHRA, CDR2 YSYEKL. CDR3 nucleotides: TGCGCCAGCAGCCGAGACAGGAATCAACCTCAGCCCCAGCATTTT. Translation gives CASSRDRNQPQPQHF.

The genes are TRBV19 and TRBJ2-2; perhaps TRBD2 as D (6 bases). V was clipped by 0 bases and J by 0 bases, with 11 bases between them. CDR3 size: 17 residues. Germline loops: CDR1 LNHDA, CDR2 SQIVND (reference sequence). The CDR3 region has the DNA TGTGCCAGTAGTATAGAGGAGGGATGGACGAACACCGGGGAGCTGTTTTTT. Translating gives CASSIEEGWTNTGELFF.

The chain employs TRBV7-9 and TRBJ1-3; D gene unclear. The length of the CDR3 is 14 residues. Trimming took 1 base from V and 0 from J, leaving 4 bases between them. Looked up from germline, CDR1 is SEHNR and CDR2 is FQNEAQ (reference sequence). This CDR3 is CASSLGASGNTIYF. The CDR3 DNA reads as TGTGCCAGCAGCTTAGGTGCCTCTGGAAACACCATATATTTT.

This clone was seen a handful of times. This chain uses TRBV5-1 with TRBJ2-1; D not certain. The CDR3 length is 15 residues. Germline assignment: CDR1 SGHRS and CDR2 YFSETQ. V was pared by 0 bases and J by 8 bases, with 15 bases between. The CDR3 DNA follows: TGCGCCAGCAGCTTGGAAGGTCGAAGGTTGGATGAGCAGTTCTTC. It yields the protein CASSLEGRRLDEQFF.

The V gene is TRBV27, the J gene TRBJ2-2, with D possibly TRBD2 on 6 matching bases. V lost 4 bases and J 5 bases, leaving 11 bases between the germline ends. The CDR3 sequence is 14 residues long. Germline V gene lookup returns CDR1 MNHEY and CDR2 SMNVEV (reference sequence). CDR3 residues: CASSYQGGTGELFF. CDR3 bases: TGTGCCAGCAGTTACCAGGGAGGAACCGGGGAGCTGTTTTTT.

This chain connects TRBV6-1 to TRBJ1-3; TRBD1 matches 10 bases. From germline, CDR1 is MNHNS and CDR2 SASEGT. The V gene end was trimmed by 3 bases and the J gene end by 0 bases; junction bases not matched to a gene: 5. The CDR3 is made up of 17 amino acids. CDR3 region: CASSERGTGASGNTIYF. In DNA form, the CDR3 reads TGTGCCAGCAGTGAGAGGGGGACAGGGGCCTCTGGAAACACCATATATTTT.

This chain connects TRBV7-9 to TRBJ2-1; no definite D call. CDR1 SEHNR and CDR2 FQNEAQ come from the germline V gene (reference sequence). V lost 4 bases, J lost 4 bases, and 11 bases lay in between. This CDR3 has 14 residues. CDR3 coding DNA: TGTGCCAGCAGCTCCCACGGCGGTTACAATGAGCAGTTCTTC. This codes for CASSSHGGYNEQFF. Combining the CDR3 with reference TRBV7-9 and TRBJ2-1 gives the whole variable domain DTGVSQNPRHKITKRGQNVTFRCDPISEHNRLYWYRQTLGQGPEFLTYFQNEAQLEKSRLLSDRFSAERPKGSFSTLEIQRTEQGDSAMYLCASSSHGGYNEQFFGPGTRLTVL.

This clone was seen more than once but under ten times. V is TRBV30 and J is TRBJ1-1; D is possibly TRBD1 (5 bases). The ends were cut back, 1 base at V and 4 bases at J, with 13 bases in the middle. Germline loops: CDR1 GTSNPN, CDR2 SVGIG (reference sequence). CDR3 length equals 14 residues. CDR3 sequence reads: CAWSGTGVGTEAFF. Here the CDR3 DNA reads TGTGCCTGGAGTGGCACAGGAGTGGGCACTGAAGCTTTCTTT.

This clone has a handful of counts. V gene TRBV4-2 combines with J gene TRBJ2-1; D ambiguous. Germline-derived CDR1 and CDR2 are LGHNA and YNFKEQ. This CDR3 region has 12 residues. Trimming pared 0 bases from V and 9 bases from J, leaving 6 bases between. This chain's CDR3 is CASSQDSREQFF. CDR3 DNA sequence: TGTGCCAGCAGCCAAGATAGTCGTGAGCAGTTCTTC.

The CDR3 is CASRLRGDTEAFF. DNA for the CDR3: TGTGCCAGCAGGCTCAGGGGGGACACTGAAGCTTTCTTT. The rearrangement uses TRBV2 and TRBJ1-1; 7 bases fit TRBD1. V trimming: 6 bases; J trimming: 3 bases; junction bases outside the gene matches: 4. The CDR3 consists of 13 residues. Germline CDR1 reads SNHLY; CDR2 reads FYNNEI.

The gene calls are TRBV6-2 or TRBV6-3 and TRBJ1-1; D ambiguous. V was shortened by 4 bases and J by 1 base, with 10 bases between the two germline ends. CDR3 length: 14 amino acids. Germline V gene data show CDR1 as MNHEY and CDR2 as SVGEGT. CDR3 in DNA: TGTGCCAGCAGTTGGATCACACAGAACACTGAAGCTTTCTTT. This encodes CASSWITQNTEAFF.

In this sample, this clone turned up once. The rearrangement joins TRBV12-3 or TRBV12-4 to TRBJ1-3; D gene unclear. The V gene lost 3 bases and the J gene lost 3 bases, with 0 bases spanning the gap. This CDR3 spans 11 amino acids. The CDR3 here is CASSFGNTIYF. In nucleotides, the CDR3 is TGTGCCAGCAGTTTTGGAAACACCATATATTTT.

The chain recombines TRBV6-5 with TRBJ2-1, with 9 nucleotides matching TRBD2. This CDR3 has 15 amino acids. From germline, CDR1 is MNHEY and CDR2 SVGAGI. Losses at the gene ends were 0 bases for V and 8 bases for J; bases not matched to a gene: 5. The CDR3 DNA reads as TGTGCCAGCAGTTACTCTAGCGGGAGTTTGCATGAGCAGTTCTTC. This encodes CASSYSSGSLHEQFF.

The chain recombines TRBV30 with TRBJ1-1, with a weak D call TRBD1 (5 bases). Between the trimmed V and J ends, which lost 0 bases and 3 bases, there was a span of 20 bases. This CDR3 comprises 17 residues. Germline CDR1 reads GTSNPN; CDR2 reads SVGIG (reference sequence). CDR3 coding DNA: TGTGCCTGGAGTGTACAAGTTCGTCAGGGCAGGGACACTGAAGCTTTCTTT. It encodes CAWSVQVRQGRDTEAFF.

The chain joins TRBV9 to TRBJ1-1; D is unresolved. There are 13 residues in the CDR3. In germline, CDR1 is SGDLS, CDR2 YYNGEE. V lost 0 bases to trimming and J lost 3 bases, with 6 bases between them. In DNA, the CDR3 is TGTGCCAGCAGCGTAGTGACCCACACTGAAGCTTTCTTT. Protein sequence: CASSVVTHTEAFF.

The rearrangement joins TRBV2 to TRBJ2-7; possible D gene TRBD2, 5 bases. This CDR3 comprises 13 residues. CDR1 is SNHLY and CDR2 is FYNNEI in the germline V gene. V lost 4 bases to trimming and J lost 5 bases, with 12 bases between them. The CDR3 region has the DNA TGTGCCAGCAGTGCACTAGGTTTGGACGAGCAGTACTTC. Translation: CASSALGLDEQYF.

J is TRBJ1-1 and V is TRBV14; D is unresolved. V lost 0 bases and J lost 6, with 8 bases in between. The CDR3 spans 13 residues. Looked up from germline, CDR1 is SGHDN and CDR2 is FVKESK. CDR3 DNA: TGTGCCAGCAGCCAAGAAAGTAGGTCTGAAGCTTTCTTT. This sequence encodes CASSQESRSEAFF.